The 29 T cell receptor beta chains below come from one sample, sequenced in a study of early T cells in non-severe SARS-CoV-2 infection. TCRdb processed the 5' RACE reads anew with MiXCR; each CDR3 protein has one entry. In the table there are approximately 81,000 distinct CDR3 sequences, 5.5% to 7.5% of which are singletons. The sample taken for sequencing was whole blood. The receptor source for this set is an adult who was a healthcare worker with PCR-confirmed SARS-CoV-2 infection or an uninfected control (not recorded which).

This clonotype was recorded many times. The J gene is TRBJ2-7, the V gene TRBV5-1; D is unclear. The V end lost 0 bases, the J end lost 7 bases, and 14 bases lay between the germline ends. This CDR3 region has 14 residues. Germline V gene sequence: CDR1 SGHRS, CDR2 YFSETQ. The CDR3 nucleotides are TGCGCCAGCAGCTTGGTAGCACCGCCGGTGGAGCAGTACTTC. This encodes CASSLVAPPVEQYF.

At least ten counts were recorded for this clonotype. The chain uses TRBV20-1 and TRBJ2-5; D assignment may be TRBD1 or TRBD2 (5 bases each). Trimming left V 5 bases short and J 5 bases short, with 12 bases between. This CDR3 is built from 12 residues. Germline V CDR1 and CDR2: DFQATT, SNEGSKA (reference sequence). CDR3 loop: CSAELWGETQYF. CDR3 nucleotides: TGCAGTGCTGAACTATGGGGGGAGACCCAGTACTTC.

This clonotype has at least ten counts. This chain joins TRBV28 and TRBJ2-7; 8 nucleotides agree with TRBD1. CDR3 size: 14 residues. From germline, CDR1 is MDHEN and CDR2 SYDVKM. With 6 bases clipped from V and 5 bases from J, the junction kept 9 bases outside the gene matches. The CDR3 DNA sequence: TGTGCCAGCAGGCGCCTGACAGGGGACCACGAGCAGTACTTC. Translating gives CASRRLTGDHEQYF.

V and J are TRBV24-1 and TRBJ2-3, with 9 nucleotides matching TRBD1. The CDR3 totals 12 residues. Germline V gene sequence: CDR1 KGHDR, CDR2 SFDVKD. With 10 bases clipped from V and 5 bases from J, the junction kept 3 bases outside the gene matches. The CDR3 protein is CATRQGGDTQYF. In nucleotides, the CDR3 is TGTGCCACTAGACAGGGGGGAGATACGCAGTATTTT.

This clonotype was counted only a few times. V and J are TRBV5-5 and TRBJ2-7; D is ambiguous. The CDR3 has 14 residues. Trimming shortened V by 5 bases and J by 2 bases, and 14 bases separated the two germline ends. Looked up from germline, CDR1 is SGHKS and CDR2 is YYEKEE (reference sequence). The CDR3 region is CASSFRTEPYEQYF. CDR3 DNA: TGTGCCAGCAGTTTCAGGACGGAGCCCTACGAGCAGTACTTC.

This clonotype was seen at least ten times. The chain recombines TRBV12-3 or TRBV12-4 with TRBJ1-5; 9 positions agree with TRBD1. The CDR3 runs to 16 residues. J lost 7 bases, V lost 3 bases, and 10 bases had no gene match. In DNA form, the CDR3 reads TGTGCCAGCAGTTTTTCGGGCGGGACAGGGCCACAGCCCCAGCATTTT. As protein: CASSFSGGTGPQPQHF.

This clonotype came up many times. The chain employs TRBV7-9 and TRBJ2-3, with TRBD1 identical over 8 bases. Germline CDR1 reads SEHNR; CDR2 reads FQNEAQ (reference sequence). CDR3 length: 18 residues. The trim removed 5 bases at V and 1 base at J, leaving 14 bases unmatched. The CDR3 DNA reads as TGTGCCAGCAGCCCCCGGTTAGCAGGGGGCTCGGGCACAGATACGCAGTATTTT. Its translation is CASSPRLAGGSGTDTQYF.

The J gene is TRBJ1-4, the V gene TRBV6-5; D is perhaps TRBD1 (6 bases). Trimming took 5 bases from V and 2 from J, leaving 9 bases between them. This CDR3 region has 14 residues. Germline V gives CDR1 MNHEY, CDR2 SVGAGI. The CDR3 reads CASSSTGTNEKLFF. As DNA, the CDR3 is TGTGCCAGCAGTAGCACAGGGACTAATGAAAAACTGTTTTTT.

There are many counts of this clonotype. The chain has TRBV20-1 and TRBJ2-5; 7 nucleotides match TRBD1. Germline CDR1 and CDR2: DFQATT and SNEGSKA (reference sequence). V lost 3 bases, J lost 2 bases, and 6 bases stayed unmatched. The CDR3 has 14 residues. The CDR3 DNA follows: TGCAGTGCTAGGGAGTGGGACAGACAAGAGACCCAGTACTTC. Its protein is CSAREWDRQETQYF.

This clonotype occurred many times. The chain combines TRBV2 with TRBJ2-2, with D unclear. The CDR3 consists of 14 residues. The V end lost 8 bases, the J end lost 0 bases, and 10 bases lay between the germline ends. Germline V gene sequence: CDR1 SNHLY, CDR2 FYNNEI. CDR3 protein: CASGRTANTGELFF. CDR3 sequence (DNA): TGTGCCAGCGGGCGGACGGCGAACACCGGGGAGCTGTTTTTT.

This clonotype was recorded at least ten times. The rearrangement links TRBV14 to TRBJ2-7; tentatively, D is TRBD1 or TRBD2 (5 bases each). The CDR3 contains 13 residues. CDR1 is SGHDN and CDR2 is FVKESK in the germline V gene. Trimming pared 3 bases from V and 9 bases from J, leaving 15 bases between. The DNA of the CDR3 is TGTGCCAGCAGCCACTCCGGGACGGACGTGCAGTACTTC. This gives the protein CASSHSGTDVQYF.

At least ten counts were recorded for this clonotype. The CDR3 coding sequence is TGTGCCAGCAGGTCGACAGGGGTTGACGGCTACACCTTC. It specifies CASRSTGVDGYTF. V and J are TRBV28 and TRBJ1-2, with TRBD1 identical over 8 bases. The germline gives CDR1 MDHEN, CDR2 SYDVKM. The CDR3 covers 13 residues. The ends lost 6 bases at V and 8 bases at J; junction bases unmatched: 8.

This clonotype was observed at least ten times. V usage is TRBV7-2 and J usage is TRBJ2-7, with TRBD1 matching 8 bases. Trimming removed 5 bases from V and 1 base from J; junction bases left unmatched: 4. Germline V gene data show CDR1 as SGHTA and CDR2 as FQGNSA. This CDR3 spans 14 amino acids. This CDR3 is CASSHRGISYEQYF. CDR3 nucleotides: TGTGCCAGCAGCCACAGGGGGATTTCCTACGAGCAGTACTTC.

The chain combines TRBV2 with TRBJ2-5; tentative D call: TRBD2 (5 bases). The V end was cut by 3 bases, the J end by 2 bases, with 10 bases between. The CDR3 has 14 amino acids. The germline V gene has CDR1 SNHLY and CDR2 FYNNEI. CDR3 protein: CASSDSAVQETQYF. In DNA form, the CDR3 reads TGTGCCAGCAGTGATAGCGCAGTACAAGAGACCCAGTACTTC.

The CDR3 sequence: CASSEQGADTQYF. In DNA, the CDR3 is TGTGCCAGCAGTGAGCAGGGGGCGGATACGCAGTATTTT. The V call is TRBV25-1, the J call TRBJ2-3; 8 positions agree with TRBD1. With 3 bases clipped from V and 6 bases from J, the junction kept 2 bases outside the gene matches. This CDR3 contains 13 residues. CDR1 and CDR2 (germline): MGHDK, SYGVNS.

This clonotype was detected many times. The chain carries TRBV20-1 and TRBJ2-7, with no clear D. V lost 4 bases, J lost 1 base, and 8 bases lay in between. Germline-derived CDR1 and CDR2 are DFQATT and SNEGSKA (reference sequence). The CDR3 has 12 residues. The CDR3: CSATNPSYEQYF. The CDR3 region has the DNA TGCAGTGCTACCAATCCATCCTACGAGCAGTACTTC.

This clonotype was picked up many times. This chain connects TRBV5-5 to TRBJ1-1; D is unresolved. The CDR3 runs 15 residues. Germline V gene data show CDR1 as SGHKS and CDR2 as YYEKEE (reference sequence). Trimming stripped 0 bases from V and 1 base from J, with 10 bases between. This chain's CDR3 is CASSLDPGTNTEAFF. The CDR3 DNA sequence: TGTGCCAGCAGCTTGGATCCAGGCACGAACACTGAAGCTTTCTTT.

The rearrangement joins TRBV6-6 to TRBJ2-5; 11 nucleotides align to TRBD2. Germline V gives CDR1 MNHNY, CDR2 SVGAGI (reference sequence). Trimming removed 1 base from V and 3 bases from J; junction bases left unmatched: 4. The CDR3 loop spans 16 amino acids. CDR3: CASSYLGLAAKETQYF. The CDR3 coding sequence is TGTGCCAGCAGTTACTTGGGACTAGCGGCAAAAGAGACCCAGTACTTC.

This clonotype occurred a few times. The chain has TRBV7-9 and TRBJ2-6; D is perhaps TRBD1 (6 bases). The germline CDR1 and CDR2 sequences are SEHNR and FQNEAQ (reference sequence). The CDR3 sequence is 16 residues long. The germline V and J ends were trimmed by 3 bases and 0 bases, with 9 bases remaining between them. This chain's CDR3 is CASSFQGGSGANVLTF. For the CDR3, the DNA is TGTGCCAGCAGCTTTCAAGGGGGCTCTGGGGCCAACGTCCTGACTTTC.

The rearrangement links TRBV15 to TRBJ2-5; tentative D call: TRBD1 (5 bases). Trimming took off 2 bases at V and 1 base at J, with 11 bases between the two ends. Germline V lookup: CDR1 LNHNV, CDR2 YYDKDF (reference sequence). The CDR3 runs to 15 residues. The CDR3 loop reads CATSRTRATQETQYF. The CDR3 DNA is TGTGCCACCAGCAGAACCAGGGCGACCCAAGAGACCCAGTACTTC. The variable domain in full, completed from reference TRBV15 and TRBJ2-5, reads DAMVIQNPRYQVTQFGKPVTLSCSQTLNHNVMYWYQQKSSQAPKLLFHYYDKDFNNEADTPDNFQSRRPNTSFCFLDIRSPGLGDTAMYLCATSRTRATQETQYFGPGTRLLVL.

The gene calls are TRBV20-1 and TRBJ2-5; tentative D call: TRBD1 (5 bases). Germline CDR1 and CDR2: DFQATT and SNEGSKA (reference sequence). The CDR3 length is 12 residues. Trimming cost V 8 bases and J 4 bases, with 14 bases left between them. The CDR3 region is CSSLLQGETQYF. The CDR3 coding sequence is TGCAGTTCCCTCCTCCAGGGAGAGACCCAGTACTTC.

This clonotype occurred many times. This chain joins TRBV20-1 and TRBJ2-7; D might be TRBD1 (5 bases). Germline CDR1 reads DFQATT; CDR2 reads SNEGSKA (reference sequence). Trimming removed 3 bases at V and 6 bases at J, with 21 bases between. This CDR3 region has 15 residues. The CDR3 loop reads CSASILRQGLFEQYF. The CDR3 DNA reads as TGCAGTGCTAGTATCTTGCGTCAGGGCCTTTTCGAGCAGTACTTC.

This clonotype was seen a handful of times. This sequence joins TRBV20-1 and TRBJ2-3; a possible D gene is TRBD1 (5 bases). Per the germline V gene, CDR1 is DFQATT and CDR2 is SNEGSKA (reference sequence). V lost 3 bases and J lost 2, with 15 bases in between. The CDR3 runs 15 residues. In DNA, the CDR3 is TGCAGTGCTAGGGGGCGGAACCATTACACAGATACGCAGTATTTT. Its protein is CSARGRNHYTDTQYF.

J is TRBJ2-1 and V is TRBV24-1, with D possibly being TRBD2 (6 bases). The V end lost 4 bases, the J end lost 6 bases, and 15 bases lay between the germline ends. The CDR3 is made up of 15 amino acids. The germline gives CDR1 KGHDR, CDR2 SFDVKD. Written as DNA, the CDR3 is TGTGCCACCAGTGAACCGGACCGGGAGCGCAATGAGCAGTTCTTC. It yields the protein CATSEPDRERNEQFF.

This clonotype was observed at least ten times. This sequence joins TRBV28 and TRBJ2-2; maybe TRBD1 (6 bases). V shed 3 bases and J shed 3 bases, with 11 bases lying between them. CDR3 length equals 15 residues. CDR1 and CDR2 (germline): MDHEN, SYDVKM. The CDR3 DNA follows: TGTGCCAGCAGTTTGGACAGTTGGGACACCGGGGAGCTGTTTTTT. Protein: CASSLDSWDTGELFF.

This clonotype has only a few counts. This chain joins TRBV20-1 and TRBJ1-4; D might be TRBD1 (6 bases). Looked up from germline, CDR1 is DFQATT and CDR2 is SNEGSKA (reference sequence). This CDR3 comprises 13 residues. Trimming shortened V by 6 bases and J by 4 bases, and 12 bases separated the two germline ends. CDR3: CSAMRQDNEKLFF. Here the CDR3 DNA reads TGCAGTGCGATGCGACAGGATAATGAAAAACTGTTTTTT.

This clonotype was observed many times. For the CDR3, the DNA is TGTGCCAGCTCATCCGAAAGGGACACCGTAACAGATACGCAGTATTTT. It translates to CASSSERDTVTDTQYF. This chain connects TRBV18 to TRBJ2-3, with D perhaps TRBD1 (6 bases). V was shortened by 5 bases and J by 3 bases, with 18 bases between the two germline ends. The CDR3 consists of 16 residues. The V gene's germline CDR1 is KGHSH and CDR2 LQKENI.

V usage is TRBV27 and J usage is TRBJ2-5; D call uncertain. CDR3 length: 14 residues. The V gene lost 2 bases and the J gene lost 4 bases, with 11 bases spanning the gap. CDR1 is MNHEY, CDR2 SMNVEV, per germline (reference sequence). This CDR3 reads CASSLVAKRETQYF. The CDR3 bases are TGTGCCAGCAGTTTAGTGGCGAAGAGAGAGACCCAGTACTTC.

This clonotype was counted ten times or more. The V and J genes are TRBV12-3 or TRBV12-4 and TRBJ2-6; D is uncertain. There are 14 residues in the CDR3. Deletions cut 5 bases from V and 1 base from J, with 6 bases between. The chain's CDR3 is CASSATSGANVLTF. CDR3 DNA: TGTGCCAGCAGTGCTACGTCTGGGGCCAACGTCCTGACTTTC.